The T cell receptor beta chain described here comes from a study of blood T cell repertoires in COVID-19. TCRdb's copy holds only in-frame clones and misses some; the assay was immunoSEQ multiplex PCR. The sample consists of some 310,000 clones, about 90% of them appearing once. This receptor was taken from a woman aged 30 to 39 with COVID-19, enrolled during active disease. Material: peripheral blood.

The CDR3 DNA reads TGTGCCAGCAGCTTGTTACTAGCGGGTTACGAGCAGTACTTC. Protein sequence: CASSLLLAGYEQYF. The V call is TRBV5-6, the J call TRBJ2-7; 9 bases line up with TRBD2. The CDR3 sequence is 14 residues long. Germline lookup yields CDR1 SGHDT and CDR2 YYEEEE. With V trimmed by 1 base and J by 4 bases, 3 bases remained unmatched.